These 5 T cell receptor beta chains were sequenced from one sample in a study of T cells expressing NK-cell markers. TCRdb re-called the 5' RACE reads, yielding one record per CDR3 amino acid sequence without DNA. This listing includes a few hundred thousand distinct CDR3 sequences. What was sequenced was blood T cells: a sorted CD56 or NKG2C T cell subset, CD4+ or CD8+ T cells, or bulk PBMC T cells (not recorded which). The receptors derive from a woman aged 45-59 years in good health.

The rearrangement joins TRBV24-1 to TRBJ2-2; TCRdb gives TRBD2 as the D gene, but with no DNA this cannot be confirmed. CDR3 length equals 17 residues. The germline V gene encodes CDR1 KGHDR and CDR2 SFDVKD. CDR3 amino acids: CATSDLQGGRDHGELFF.

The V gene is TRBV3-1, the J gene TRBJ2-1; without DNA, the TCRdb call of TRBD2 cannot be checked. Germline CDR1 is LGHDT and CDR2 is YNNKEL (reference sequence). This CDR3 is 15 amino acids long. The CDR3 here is CASRGPLNSYNEQFF.

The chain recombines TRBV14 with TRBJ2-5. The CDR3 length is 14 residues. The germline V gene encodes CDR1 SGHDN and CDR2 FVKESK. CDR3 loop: CASSQGWVQETQYF.

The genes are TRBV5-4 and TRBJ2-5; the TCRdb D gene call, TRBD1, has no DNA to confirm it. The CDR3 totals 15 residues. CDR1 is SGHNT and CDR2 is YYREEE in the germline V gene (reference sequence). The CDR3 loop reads CASSSTGPPRETQYF.

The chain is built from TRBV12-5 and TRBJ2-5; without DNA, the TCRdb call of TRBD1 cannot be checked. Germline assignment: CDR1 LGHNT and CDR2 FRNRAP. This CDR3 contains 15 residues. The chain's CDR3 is CASAGTGAGQETQYF.